Reported below is one TCR beta chain. What it recognizes is unknown. This entry comes from a study of radiation and T cells in renal cell carcinoma. Across the study: Nephrectomy followed 15 Gy stereotactic body radiation by 4 weeks.

Broader study findings: From baseline, blood top tumor clonotypes peaked at 2 weeks post-radiation.

The repertoire was sequenced with immunoSEQ multiplex PCR; TCRdb's copy has only in-frame clones and lacks some. The sample lists about 49,000 clones, roughly 83% seen once, with 25% to 35% in the top ten. Time point denoted: baseline pretreatment blood. Treatment meaning: 15 Gy SBRT to primary tumor, nephrectomy 4 weeks later. Germline values: CDR1 ENHRY, CDR2 SYGVKD. J gave up 2 bases and V 3 bases, and 7 bases lay outside the gene matches. The CDR3 loop spans 15 amino acids. The V gene is TRBV10-3, the J gene TRBJ2-7, with TRBD2 matching 7 bases. The source material was blood, sampled from a patient whose treatment included radiotherapy and nephrectomy. This clonotype was obtained from a woman aged 70-85 years with renal cell carcinoma. The CDR3, as DNA: TGTGCCATCAGTGAACGTGCGGGAGACGCCTACGAGCAGTACTTC. Encoded protein: CAISERAGDAYEQYF.